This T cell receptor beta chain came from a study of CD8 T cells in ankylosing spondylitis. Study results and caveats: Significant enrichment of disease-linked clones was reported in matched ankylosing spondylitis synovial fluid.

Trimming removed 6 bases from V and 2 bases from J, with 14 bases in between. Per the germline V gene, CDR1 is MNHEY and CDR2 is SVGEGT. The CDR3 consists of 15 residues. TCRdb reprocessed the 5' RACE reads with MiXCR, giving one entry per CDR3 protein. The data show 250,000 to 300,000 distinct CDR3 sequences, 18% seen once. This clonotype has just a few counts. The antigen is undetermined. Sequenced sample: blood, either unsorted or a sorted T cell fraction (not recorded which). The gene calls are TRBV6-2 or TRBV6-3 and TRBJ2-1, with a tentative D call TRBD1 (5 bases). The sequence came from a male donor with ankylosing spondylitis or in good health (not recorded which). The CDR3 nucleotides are TGTGCCAGCAGCCCACAGGTTCTCCCCTACAATGAGCAGTTCTTC. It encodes CASSPQVLPYNEQFF.